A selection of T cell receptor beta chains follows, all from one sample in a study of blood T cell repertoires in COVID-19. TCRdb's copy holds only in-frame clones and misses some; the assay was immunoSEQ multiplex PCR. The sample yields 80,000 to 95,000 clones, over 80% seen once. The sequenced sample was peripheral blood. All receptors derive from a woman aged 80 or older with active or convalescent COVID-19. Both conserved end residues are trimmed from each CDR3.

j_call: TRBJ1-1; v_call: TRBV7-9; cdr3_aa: ASSLVTVFSEAF
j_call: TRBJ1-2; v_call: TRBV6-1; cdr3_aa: ASSDEQTVGNYGYT
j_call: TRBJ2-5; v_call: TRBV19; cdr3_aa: ASSTLRDQETQY
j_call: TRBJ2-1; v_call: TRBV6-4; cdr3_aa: ASSDSVYNEQF
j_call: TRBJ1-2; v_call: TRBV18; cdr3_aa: ASSPEGGGYGYT
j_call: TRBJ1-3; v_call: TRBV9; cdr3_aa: ASSTPPKDRVFSGNTIY
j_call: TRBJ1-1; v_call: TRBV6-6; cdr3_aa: ASSNDRGGFWTEAF
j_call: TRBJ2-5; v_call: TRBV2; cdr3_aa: ASREGGGGETQY
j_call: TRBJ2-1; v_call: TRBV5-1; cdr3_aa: ASSPTLGPQEQF
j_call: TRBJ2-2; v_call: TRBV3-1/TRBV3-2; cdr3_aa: ASSQWKGVIGNTGELF
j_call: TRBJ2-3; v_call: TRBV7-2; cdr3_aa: ASSLAGVSTDTQY
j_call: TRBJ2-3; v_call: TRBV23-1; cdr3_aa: ASSQRVVDTQY
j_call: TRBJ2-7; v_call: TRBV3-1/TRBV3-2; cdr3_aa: ASSQSGFVYEQY
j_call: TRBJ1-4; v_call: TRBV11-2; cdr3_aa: ASSLDHDSHEKLF
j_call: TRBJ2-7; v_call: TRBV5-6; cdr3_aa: ASSSYDRGGEQY
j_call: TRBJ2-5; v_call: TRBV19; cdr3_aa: ATHRGTGEETQY
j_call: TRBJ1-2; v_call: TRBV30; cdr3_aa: AWNRGYGYT
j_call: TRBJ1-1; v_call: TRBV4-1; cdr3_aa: ASSPDRANTEAF
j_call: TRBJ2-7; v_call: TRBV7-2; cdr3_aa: ASSSHLRGAVYEQY
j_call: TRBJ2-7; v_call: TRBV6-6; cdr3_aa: ASSYGTGRYEQY
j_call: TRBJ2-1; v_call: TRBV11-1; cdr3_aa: ASSFNQGYLDEQF
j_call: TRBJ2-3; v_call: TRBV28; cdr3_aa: ASSLWTGGADTQY
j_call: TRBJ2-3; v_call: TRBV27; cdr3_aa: ASSRKIQGPYTQY
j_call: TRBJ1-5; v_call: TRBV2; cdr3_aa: ASSTGIPSNQPQH
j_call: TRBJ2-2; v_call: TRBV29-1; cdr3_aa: SVDARGGPTGELF
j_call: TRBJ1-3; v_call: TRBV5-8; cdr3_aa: ASIGGFFSGNTIY
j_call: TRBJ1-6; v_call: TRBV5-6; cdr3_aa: ASSLDRASPLH
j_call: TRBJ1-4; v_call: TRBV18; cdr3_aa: ASSSTGVEKLF
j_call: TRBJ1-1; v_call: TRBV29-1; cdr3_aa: SVWAGEAF
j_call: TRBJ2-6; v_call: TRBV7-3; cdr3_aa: ASRLTGSGANVLT
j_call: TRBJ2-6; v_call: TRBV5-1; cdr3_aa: ASSAYSGANVLT
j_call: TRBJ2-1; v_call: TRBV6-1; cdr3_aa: ASSDAGGPYNEQF
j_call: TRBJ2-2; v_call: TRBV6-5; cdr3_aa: ATGDRGNTGELF
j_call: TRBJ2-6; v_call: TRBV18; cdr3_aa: ASSPRSSGANVLT